This TCR beta chain originates from a study of Graves' ophthalmopathy and Graves' hyperthyroidism. Study in general: Ophthalmopathy absent within 18 months of follow-up marked hyperthyroidism as stable.

A few counts support this clonotype. The CDR3 is 14 residues long. V shed 6 bases and J 3 bases; nucleotides not matched to a gene: 7. The TCR beta CDR3 regions underwent amplification from RNA transcripts. The workflow started with a first-round RT-PCR run with HTBI primers and then moved on to a second-round multiplex PCR. TCRdb passed the multiplex PCR reads through MiXCR, listing each CDR3 protein once. The sample lists roughly 1.1 million distinct CDR3 sequences, roughly 35% occurring once. The V call is TRBV12-3 or TRBV12-4, the J call TRBJ2-7; 8 bases are a match to TRBD1. This TCR derives from an adult man with Graves' hyperthyroidism. Sequencing was performed on peripheral blood or thyroid tissue (not recorded which). The DNA of the CDR3 is TGTGCCAGCAGACTGGACAGGGAAGACTACGAGCAGTACTTC. Its translation: CASRLDREDYEQYF.